The clone carrying this TCR beta chain occurred many times. Antigen: not known. These data belong to a study of T-cell reconstitution after alpha-beta-depleted transplantation in children. The study's findings and limits: Hyperexpanded clones declined; after one year, newly produced T cells mostly supplied diversity.

V shed 0 bases and J shed 5 bases, with 21 bases lying between them. Germline V gene lookup returns CDR1 LGHNA and CDR2 YNFKEQ. This CDR3 contains 18 residues. TCRbeta library preparation incorporated unique molecular identifiers. TCRdb re-analysed the PCR reads in MiXCR, keeping a single row per CDR3 protein. The sample records approximately 500,000 distinct CDR3 sequences, about 10% being singletons. Here the sequenced sample was PBMCs, taken before TCRalphabeta/CD19-depleted stem cell transplant. J is TRBJ2-3 and V is TRBV4-2, with D perhaps TRBD2 (5 bases). This clonotype was sampled from a child younger than 10 with inherited bone marrow failure, due to receive a stem cell transplant. CDR3 DNA: TGTGCCAGCAGCCAAGAGCGGCTAGCTTTCAACATGGGAGATACGCAGTATTTT. It is translated as CASSQERLAFNMGDTQYF.